The 21 T cell receptor beta chains below all came from one sample that was sequenced in a study of blood T cell repertoires in COVID-19. Profiled with immunoSEQ multiplex PCR; TCRdb holds only in-frame clones, not every one. The sample yields about 180,000 clones, about 86% seen once. Specimen: peripheral blood. The receptors here all came from a man aged 45 to 65 with active or convalescent COVID-19.

This chain uses TRBV7-9 with TRBJ1-4, with D tentatively TRBD1 (6 bases). In germline, CDR1 is SEHNR, CDR2 FQNEAQ (reference sequence). The CDR3 sequence is 15 residues long. Trimming pared 5 bases from V and 4 bases from J, leaving 14 bases between. CDR3 amino acids: CASSLNRAGNEKLFF. DNA for the CDR3: TGTGCCAGCAGCCTTAACAGGGCGGGTAATGAAAAACTGTTTTTT.

V gene TRBV11-2 combines with J gene TRBJ2-7; D possibly corresponds to TRBD1 (5 bases). Germline V CDR1 and CDR2: SGHAT, FQNNGV. Trimming took 8 bases from V and 0 from J, leaving 8 bases between them. The CDR3 extends over 12 amino acids. CDR3 sequence reads: CASQGPSYEQYF. The CDR3 DNA sequence: TGTGCCAGCCAGGGCCCCTCCTACGAGCAGTACTTC.

The rearrangement joins TRBV5-1 to TRBJ2-1, with no clear D. The CDR3 loop spans 15 amino acids. The V end was cut by 4 bases, the J end by 2 bases, with 13 bases between. CDR1 and CDR2 from the germline V gene are SGHRS and YFSETQ. This CDR3 reads CASSLSGGAYNEQFF. The CDR3 DNA sequence: TGCGCCAGCAGCCTTTCTGGCGGTGCCTACAATGAGCAGTTCTTC.

This clone was detected only a few times. The V gene is TRBV6-5, the J gene TRBJ2-1; the D gene is possibly TRBD2 (5 bases). Germline V CDR1 and CDR2: MNHEY, SVGAGI. This CDR3 has 14 residues. The V end lost 6 bases, the J end lost 0 bases, and 9 bases lay between the germline ends. The CDR3 is CASRASGSYNEQFF. CDR3 nucleotides: TGTGCCAGCAGGGCGAGCGGCTCCTACAATGAGCAGTTCTTC.

This chain joins TRBV6-2 or TRBV6-3 and TRBJ2-1; 12 bases fit TRBD1. CDR3 length: 17 residues. Germline V lookup: CDR1 MNHEY, CDR2 SVGEGT. V shed 0 bases and J 9 bases; nucleotides not matched to a gene: 9. The CDR3 DNA is TGTGCCAGCAGTTACTCGAGGGTTGGGACAGGGGGCACTGAGCAGTTCTTC. Translating it yields CASSYSRVGTGGTEQFF.

This sequence joins TRBV5-1 and TRBJ1-4, with D uncertain. The germline V gene encodes CDR1 SGHRS and CDR2 YFSETQ. The CDR3 has 17 amino acids. Trimming took off 0 bases at V and 0 bases at J, with 12 bases between the two ends. The chain's CDR3 is CASSLDGGSATNEKLFF. CDR3 sequence (DNA): TGCGCCAGCAGCTTGGATGGCGGATCTGCAACTAATGAAAAACTGTTTTTT.

J is TRBJ1-1 and V is TRBV7-2; TRBD1 aligns across 8 bases. This CDR3 has 16 residues. V was pared by 4 bases and J by 0 bases, with 7 bases of the junction left unmatched. Looked up from germline, CDR1 is SGHTA and CDR2 is FQGNSA. Here the CDR3 reads CASSSTGAFMNTEAFF. CDR3 nucleotides: TGTGCCAGCAGCTCGACAGGGGCCTTCATGAACACTGAAGCTTTCTTT.

This clone was seen once. The chain employs TRBV27 and TRBJ2-1, with D maybe TRBD1 (6 bases). In germline, CDR1 is MNHEY, CDR2 SMNVEV (reference sequence). The CDR3 has 18 amino acids. V lost 3 bases, J lost 7 bases, and 25 bases lay in between. CDR3 nucleotides: TGTGCCAGCAGTTTGGGTTTTATGCGTGGGGGCCTAAAAAATGAGCAGTTCTTC. Translation: CASSLGFMRGGLKNEQFF.

The rearrangement joins TRBV15 to TRBJ2-7; 10 bases are shared with TRBD1. V gave up 2 bases and J gave up 2 bases; unmatched junction bases: 9. The CDR3 runs 17 residues. The germline CDR1 and CDR2 sequences are LNHNV and YYDKDF (reference sequence). CDR3 in amino acids: CATSRYNDRGPTYEQYF. In DNA, the CDR3 is TGTGCCACCAGCAGATATAATGACAGGGGGCCCACCTACGAGCAGTACTTC.

This clone was detected once. The chain links TRBV9 to TRBJ2-1; weak D call: TRBD2 (6 bases). Trimming removed 4 bases from V and 9 bases from J, with 23 bases in between. The CDR3 is made up of 16 amino acids. The V gene's germline CDR1 is SGDLS and CDR2 YYNGEE. CDR3 residues: CASSLKLVTSSSEQFF. The CDR3 region has the DNA TGTGCCAGCAGCCTTAAATTGGTGACTAGTTCGAGTGAGCAGTTCTTC. The whole variable domain, filled in from reference TRBV9 and TRBJ2-1, reads DSGVTQTPKHLITATGQRVTLRCSPRSGDLSVYWYQQSLDQGLQFLIQYYNGEERAKGNILERFSAQQFPDLHSELNLSSLELGDSALYFCASSLKLVTSSSEQFFGPGTRLTVL.

The J gene is TRBJ1-2, the V gene TRBV6-2 or TRBV6-3; unclear D gene. The V end lost 3 bases, the J end lost 3 bases, and 8 bases lay between the germline ends. The CDR3 is made up of 13 amino acids. Germline V gene data show CDR1 as MNHEY and CDR2 as SVGEGT. As DNA, the CDR3 is TGTGCCAGCAGTTATGGCTCACACTATGGCTACACCTTC. It is translated as CASSYGSHYGYTF.

The rearrangement uses TRBV28 and TRBJ2-7; possibly TRBD2 for D (5 bases). The CDR3 extends over 12 amino acids. Trimming cost V 4 bases and J 2 bases, with 6 bases left between them. Germline CDR1 and CDR2: MDHEN and SYDVKM. The CDR3 here is CASSSGTYEQYF. In nucleotides, the CDR3 is TGTGCCAGCAGTTCCGGGACCTACGAGCAGTACTTC.

The V gene is TRBV5-1, the J gene TRBJ2-7; TRBD1 aligns across 7 bases. The germline CDR1 and CDR2 sequences are SGHRS and YFSETQ. CDR3 size: 14 residues. With V trimmed by 1 base and J by 2 bases, 3 bases remained unmatched. The CDR3 spells CASSLLGQPYEQYF. CDR3 bases: TGCGCCAGCAGCTTGCTGGGACAGCCCTACGAGCAGTACTTC.

The chain couples TRBV7-3 to TRBJ2-1, with D possibly being TRBD2 (7 bases). The CDR3 contains 15 residues. The germline CDR1 and CDR2 sequences are SGHTA and FQGTGA. Trimming removed 3 bases at V and 3 bases at J, with 12 bases between. The CDR3 spells CASSLGASGYNEQFF. The CDR3 DNA sequence: TGTGCCAGCAGCTTGGGGGCTAGCGGCTACAATGAGCAGTTCTTC.

The chain employs TRBV5-4 and TRBJ2-5; a weak D match, TRBD2 (6 bases). Trimming cost V 5 bases and J 2 bases, with 16 bases left between them. CDR3 size: 15 residues. The germline V gene has CDR1 SGHNT and CDR2 YYREEE (reference sequence). CDR3 bases: TGTGCCAGCAGTCTGGGACGGGGGAGGCAAGAGACCCAGTACTTC. The encoded protein is CASSLGRGRQETQYF.

The gene calls are TRBV7-9 and TRBJ1-6, with 7 positions matching TRBD1. Per the germline V gene, CDR1 is SEHNR and CDR2 is FQNEAQ (reference sequence). V lost 4 bases and J lost 6; bases outside the gene matches: 9. This CDR3 region has 16 residues. CDR3 amino acids: CASSSTGRVANSPLHF. The CDR3 nucleotides are TGTGCCAGCAGCTCGACAGGGCGCGTTGCTAATTCACCCCTCCACTTT.

The chain joins TRBV11-3 to TRBJ2-3; D not resolved. Germline V lookup: CDR1 SGHNT, CDR2 YENEEA. The CDR3 has 16 residues. V dropped 1 base and J dropped 0 bases, with 11 bases sitting between them. The CDR3 DNA is TGTGCCAGCAGCTTAGGAGCGATACCTAGCACAGATACGCAGTATTTT. It translates to CASSLGAIPSTDTQYF.

This clone came up once. The chain employs TRBV7-2 and TRBJ2-1, with 7 bases fitting TRBD2. Germline V lookup: CDR1 SGHTA, CDR2 FQGNSA. V was pared by 4 bases and J by 9 bases, with 6 bases of the junction left unmatched. The CDR3 length is 13 residues. The DNA of the CDR3 is TGTGCCAGCAGCTCCCCACGGGGGGTTGAGCAGTTCTTC. This encodes CASSSPRGVEQFF.

This clone was seen only a few times. The gene calls are TRBV12-3 or TRBV12-4 and TRBJ1-2, with TRBD1 matching over 10 bases. The CDR3 extends over 13 amino acids. V lost 5 bases to trimming and J lost 7 bases; unmatched junction nucleotides: 4. The CDR3 DNA is TGTGCCAGCAGTCCCGACAGGGGGCCTGGCTACACCTTC. Translation: CASSPDRGPGYTF.

The gene calls are TRBV7-2 and TRBJ2-1; D might be TRBD2 (7 bases). The CDR3 totals 12 residues. Germline values: CDR1 SGHTA, CDR2 FQGNSA. V lost 3 bases, J lost 10 bases, and 10 bases lay in between. In nucleotides, the CDR3 is TGTGCCAGCAGCTTTGGGGGGGGCGAGCAGTTCTTC. It is translated as CASSFGGGEQFF.

This clone was seen a single time. This rearrangement joins TRBV12-2 to TRBJ1-5. TRBV12-2 is annotated as a pseudogene. The CDR3 runs to 18 residues. The DNA for the CDR3 is TGTGCAAGTCGCCCAGAAGGAGGGCCAATGCCCGGCAATCAGCCCCAGCATTTT. It is translated as CASRPEGGPMPGNQPQHF.